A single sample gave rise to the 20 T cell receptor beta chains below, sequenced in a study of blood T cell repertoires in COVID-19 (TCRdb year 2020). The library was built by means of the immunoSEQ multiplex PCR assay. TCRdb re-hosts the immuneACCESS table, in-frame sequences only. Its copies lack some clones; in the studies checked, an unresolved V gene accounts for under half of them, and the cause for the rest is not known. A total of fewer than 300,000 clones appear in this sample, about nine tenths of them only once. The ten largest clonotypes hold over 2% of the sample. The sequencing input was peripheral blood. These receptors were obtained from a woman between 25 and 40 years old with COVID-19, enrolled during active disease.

The CDR3 loop reads CSASQGGGTNYGYTF. The DNA of the CDR3 is TGCAGTGCTAGTCAAGGGGGCGGTACTAACTATGGCTACACCTTC. V gene TRBV20-1 combines with J gene TRBJ1-2, with 7 nucleotides matching TRBD1. J gave up 0 bases and V 3 bases, and 7 bases lay outside the gene matches. CDR3 size: 15 residues. From germline, CDR1 is DFQATT and CDR2 SNEGSKA (reference sequence).

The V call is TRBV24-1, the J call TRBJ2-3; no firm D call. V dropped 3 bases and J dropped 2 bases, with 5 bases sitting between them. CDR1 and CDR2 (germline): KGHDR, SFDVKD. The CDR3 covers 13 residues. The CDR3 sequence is CATSDRITDTQYF. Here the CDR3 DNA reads TGTGCCACCAGTGATCGTATCACAGATACGCAGTATTTT.

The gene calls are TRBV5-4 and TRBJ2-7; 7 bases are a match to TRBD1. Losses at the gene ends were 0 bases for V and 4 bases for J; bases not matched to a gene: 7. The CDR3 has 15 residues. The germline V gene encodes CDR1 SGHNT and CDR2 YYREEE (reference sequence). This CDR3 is CASSLGGSRGYEQYF. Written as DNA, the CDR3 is TGTGCCAGCAGCTTGGGAGGGAGCAGGGGGTACGAGCAGTACTTC. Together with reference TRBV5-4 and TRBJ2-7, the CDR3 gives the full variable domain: ETGVTQSPTHLIKTRGQQVTLRCSSQSGHNTVSWYQQALGQGPQFIFQYYREEENGRGNFPPRFSGLQFPNYSSELNVNALELDDSALYLCASSLGGSRGYEQYFGPGTRLTVT.

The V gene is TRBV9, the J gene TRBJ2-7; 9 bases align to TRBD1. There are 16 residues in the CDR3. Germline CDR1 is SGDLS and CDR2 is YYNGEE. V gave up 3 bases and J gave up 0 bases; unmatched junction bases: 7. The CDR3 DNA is TGTGCCAGCAGCGGGGGGTCGGACAGGGGCTCCTACGAGCAGTACTTC. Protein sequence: CASSGGSDRGSYEQYF.

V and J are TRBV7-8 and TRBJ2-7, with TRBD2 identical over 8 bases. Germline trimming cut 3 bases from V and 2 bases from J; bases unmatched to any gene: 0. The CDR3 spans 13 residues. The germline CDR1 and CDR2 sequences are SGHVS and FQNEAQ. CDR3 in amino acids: CASSLGLAYEQYF. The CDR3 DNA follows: TGTGCCAGCAGCTTGGGACTAGCCTACGAGCAGTACTTC.

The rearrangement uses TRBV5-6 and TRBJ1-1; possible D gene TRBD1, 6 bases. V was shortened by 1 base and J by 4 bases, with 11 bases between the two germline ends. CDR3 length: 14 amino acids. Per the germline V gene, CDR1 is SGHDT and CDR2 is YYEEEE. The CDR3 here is CASSLTGLGTEAFF. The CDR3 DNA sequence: TGTGCCAGCAGCTTGACAGGGCTAGGCACTGAAGCTTTCTTT.

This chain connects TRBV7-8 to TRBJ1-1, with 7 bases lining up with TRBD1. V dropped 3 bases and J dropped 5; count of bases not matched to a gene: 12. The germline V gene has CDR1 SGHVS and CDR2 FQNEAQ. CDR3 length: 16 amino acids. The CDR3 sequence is CASSFEDRFGGTEAFF. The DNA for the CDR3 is TGTGCCAGCAGCTTTGAGGACAGGTTCGGGGGAACTGAAGCTTTCTTT.

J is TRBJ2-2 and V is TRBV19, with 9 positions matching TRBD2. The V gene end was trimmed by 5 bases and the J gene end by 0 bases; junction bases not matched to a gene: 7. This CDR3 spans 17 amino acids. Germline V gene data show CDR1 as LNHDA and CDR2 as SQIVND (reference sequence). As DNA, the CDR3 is TGTGCCAGTAGTGCCACCCCTAGCGGGACGAACACCGGGGAGCTGTTTTTT. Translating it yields CASSATPSGTNTGELFF. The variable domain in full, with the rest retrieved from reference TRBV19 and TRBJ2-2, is DGGITQSPKYLFRKEGQNVTLSCEQNLNHDAMYWYRQDPGQGLRLIYYSQIVNDFQKGDIAEGYSVSREKKESFPLTVTSAQKNPTAFYLCASSATPSGTNTGELFFGEGSRLTVL.

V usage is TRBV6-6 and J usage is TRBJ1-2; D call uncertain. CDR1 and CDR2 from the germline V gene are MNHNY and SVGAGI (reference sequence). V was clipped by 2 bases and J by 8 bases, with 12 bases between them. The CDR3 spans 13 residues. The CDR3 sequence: CASSYDYSWGYTF. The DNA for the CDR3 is TGTGCCAGCAGTTACGACTATTCGTGGGGCTACACCTTC.

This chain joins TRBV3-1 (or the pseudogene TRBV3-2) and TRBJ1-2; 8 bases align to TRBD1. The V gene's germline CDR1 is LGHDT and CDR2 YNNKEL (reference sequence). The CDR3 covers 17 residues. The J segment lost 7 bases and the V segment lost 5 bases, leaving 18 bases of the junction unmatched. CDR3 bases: TGTGCCAGCAGCACGAGACAGGGGTCCGACTTAGGTGGTGGCTACACCTTC. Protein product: CASSTRQGSDLGGGYTF.

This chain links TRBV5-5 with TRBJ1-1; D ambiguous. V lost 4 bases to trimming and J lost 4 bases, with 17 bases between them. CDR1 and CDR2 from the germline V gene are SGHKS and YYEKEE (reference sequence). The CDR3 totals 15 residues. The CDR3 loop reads CASSPVVSGSTEAFF. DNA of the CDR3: TGTGCCAGCAGCCCAGTAGTGTCCGGGAGCACTGAAGCTTTCTTT.

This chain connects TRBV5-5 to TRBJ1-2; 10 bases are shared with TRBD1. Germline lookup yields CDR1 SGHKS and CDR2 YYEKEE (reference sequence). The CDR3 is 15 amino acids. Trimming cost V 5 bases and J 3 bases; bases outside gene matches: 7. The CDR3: CASRRQGARDYGYTF. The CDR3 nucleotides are TGTGCCAGCAGGAGACAGGGGGCGCGGGACTATGGCTACACCTTC.

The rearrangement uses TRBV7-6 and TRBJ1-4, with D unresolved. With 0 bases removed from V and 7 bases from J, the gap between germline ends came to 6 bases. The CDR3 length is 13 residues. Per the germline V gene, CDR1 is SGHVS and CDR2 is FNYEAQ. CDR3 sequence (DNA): TGTGCCAGCAGCTTAGCGATGGCTGAAAAACTGTTTTTT. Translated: CASSLAMAEKLFF.

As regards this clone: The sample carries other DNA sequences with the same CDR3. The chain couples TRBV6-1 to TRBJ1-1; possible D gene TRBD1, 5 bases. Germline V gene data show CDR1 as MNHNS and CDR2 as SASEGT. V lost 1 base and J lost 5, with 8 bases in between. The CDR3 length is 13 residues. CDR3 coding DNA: TGTGCCAGCAGTGAAGGGGGCAGGACTGAAGCTTTCTTT. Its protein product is CASSEGGRTEAFF.

Written as DNA, the CDR3 is TGTGCCAGCAGCCAAACCGTACTAGCGAATGAGCAGTTCTTC. Protein: CASSQTVLANEQFF. The V gene is TRBV3-1 (or the pseudogene TRBV3-2), the J gene TRBJ2-1; 7 bases map to TRBD2. Losses at the gene ends were 2 bases for V and 7 bases for J; bases not matched to a gene: 5. Germline-derived CDR1 and CDR2 are LGHDT and YNNKEL (reference sequence). This CDR3 spans 14 amino acids.

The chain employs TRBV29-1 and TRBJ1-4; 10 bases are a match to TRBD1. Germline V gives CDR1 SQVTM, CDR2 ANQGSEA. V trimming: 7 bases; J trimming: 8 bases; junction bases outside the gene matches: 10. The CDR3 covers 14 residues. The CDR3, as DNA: TGCAGCGCCATAGGGACAGGGGTAGGGGAAAAACTGTTTTTT. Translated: CSAIGTGVGEKLFF.

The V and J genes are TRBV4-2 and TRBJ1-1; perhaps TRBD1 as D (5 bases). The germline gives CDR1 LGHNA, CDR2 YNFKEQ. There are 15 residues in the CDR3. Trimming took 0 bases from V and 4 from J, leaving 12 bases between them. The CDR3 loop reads CASSQDSGGGTEAFF. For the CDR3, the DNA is TGTGCCAGCAGCCAAGATTCCGGGGGGGGCACTGAAGCTTTCTTT.

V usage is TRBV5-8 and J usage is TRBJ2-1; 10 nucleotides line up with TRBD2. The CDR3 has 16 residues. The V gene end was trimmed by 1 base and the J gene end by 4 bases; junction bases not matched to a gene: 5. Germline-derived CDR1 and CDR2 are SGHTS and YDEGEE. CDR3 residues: CASSLSAGGGYNEQFF. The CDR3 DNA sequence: TGTGCCAGCAGCTTGTCAGCGGGAGGGGGGTACAATGAGCAGTTCTTC.

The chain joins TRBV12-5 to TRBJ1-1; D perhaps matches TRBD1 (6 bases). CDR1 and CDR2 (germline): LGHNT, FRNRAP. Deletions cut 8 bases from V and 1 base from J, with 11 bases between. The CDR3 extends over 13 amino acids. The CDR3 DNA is TGTGCTAGTTCCCTGGGACAGAACACTGAAGCTTTCTTT. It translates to CASSLGQNTEAFF.

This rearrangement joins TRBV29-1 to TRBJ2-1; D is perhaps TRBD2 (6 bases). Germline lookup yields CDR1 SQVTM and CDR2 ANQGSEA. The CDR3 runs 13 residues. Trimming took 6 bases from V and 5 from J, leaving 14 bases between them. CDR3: CSVTGLYNNEQFF. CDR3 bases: TGCAGCGTGACGGGACTGTACAACAATGAGCAGTTCTTC.